The 32 T cell receptor beta chains below all came from one sample that was sequenced in a study of identical twins. From the 5' RACE reads, TCRdb called clonotypes with MiXCR, one entry per CDR3 protein. Of some 500,000 distinct CDR3 sequences in the sample, around 15% were seen once. The sample was also reused in another study, on yellow fever vaccine responses in identical twins.

The material sequenced was CD4+ T cells sorted from blood. These receptors all stem from a woman under 30 in good health.

This chain uses TRBV5-1 with TRBJ2-1; 10 bases match TRBD2. From germline, CDR1 is SGHRS and CDR2 YFSETQ. The CDR3 has 19 residues. The ends lost 4 bases at V and 1 base at J; junction bases unmatched: 14. The CDR3 coding sequence is TGCGCCAGCAGCCCTTTCGGAACTAGCGGGGAAGTTTCCTACAATGAGCAGTTCTTC. Protein product: CASSPFGTSGEVSYNEQFF.

There are a few counts of this clonotype. The J gene is TRBJ2-3, the V gene TRBV5-6, with D uncertain. The CDR3 spans 14 residues. Trimming removed 2 bases at V and 1 base at J, with 8 bases between. Germline loops: CDR1 SGHDT, CDR2 YYEEEE. Here the CDR3 DNA reads TGTGCCAGCAGCTTTAACACAGGCACAGATACGCAGTATTTT. Translated, it gives CASSFNTGTDTQYF.

This clonotype was counted only a few times. This chain uses TRBV4-1 with TRBJ2-2; 7 bases are shared with TRBD1. Trimming at V came to 0 bases and at J to 0 bases, leaving 4 bases not matched to a gene. Germline CDR1 MGHRA, CDR2 YSYEKL. This CDR3 is built from 17 residues. CDR3 DNA sequence: TGCGCCAGCAGCCAAGATAGGGACAGTGCGAACACCGGGGAGCTGTTTTTT. Translating it yields CASSQDRDSANTGELFF.

The chain employs TRBV11-2 and TRBJ2-5, with D perhaps being TRBD1 or TRBD2 (5 bases each). CDR3 length equals 14 residues. Per the germline V gene, CDR1 is SGHAT and CDR2 is FQNNGV. V was pared by 4 bases and J by 14 bases, with 23 bases between. CDR3 region: CASSSGYPGPRIYF. CDR3 bases: TGTGCCAGCAGCTCCGGCTATCCGGGGCCAAGGATATACTTC. Complete variable domain (other parts from reference TRBV11-2 and TRBJ2-5): EAGVAQSPRYKIIEKRQSVAFWCNPISGHATLYWYQQILGQGPKLLIQFQNNGVVDDSQLPKDRFSAERLKGVDSTLKIQPAKLEDSAVYLCASSSGYPGPRIYFGPGTRLLVL.

This chain joins TRBV5-4 and TRBJ2-7, with D possibly matching TRBD1 (5 bases). This CDR3 has 15 residues. Trimming removed 2 bases from V and 1 base from J, with 13 bases in between. Germline CDR1 reads SGHNT; CDR2 reads YYREEE (reference sequence). The CDR3 DNA reads as TGTGCCAGCAGCTTTTCCCGGACAAGGTCCTACGAGCAGTACTTC. This codes for CASSFSRTRSYEQYF. Combining the CDR3 with reference TRBV5-4 and TRBJ2-7 gives the whole variable domain ETGVTQSPTHLIKTRGQQVTLRCSSQSGHNTVSWYQQALGQGPQFIFQYYREEENGRGNFPPRFSGLQFPNYSSELNVNALELDDSALYLCASSFSRTRSYEQYFGPGTRLTVT.

The chain employs TRBV19 and TRBJ2-3; 8 positions match TRBD2. The J segment lost 6 bases and the V segment lost 3 bases, leaving 5 bases of the junction unmatched. Germline V gene lookup returns CDR1 LNHDA and CDR2 SQIVND (reference sequence). The CDR3 covers 14 residues. CDR3 protein: CASSISSGSDTQYF. The CDR3, as DNA: TGTGCCAGTAGTATCTCTAGCGGGTCGGATACGCAGTATTTT.

This chain links TRBV12-3 or TRBV12-4 with TRBJ1-5; TRBD1 aligns across 7 bases. Trimming cost V 6 bases and J 6 bases; bases outside gene matches: 5. This CDR3 region has 13 residues. The CDR3 region has the DNA TGTGCCAGCAGCCCCTCAGGGGGTCAGCCCCAGCATTTT. Amino acids: CASSPSGGQPQHF.

This clonotype was detected ten times or more. The chain employs TRBV12-3 or TRBV12-4 and TRBJ2-1, with a possible D match to TRBD1 (6 bases). The CDR3 loop spans 14 amino acids. Trimming stripped 5 bases from V and 2 bases from J, with 10 bases between. In DNA, the CDR3 is TGTGCCAGCAGTCGGACAGAACCCTACAATGAGCAGTTCTTC. Amino acid sequence: CASSRTEPYNEQFF.

The CDR3 DNA follows: TGTGCCATCTGCCCCCAGCTTACCGTTAGCGGCCACGTATACAATGAGCAGTTCTTC. Translation: CAICPQLTVSGHVYNEQFF. The chain employs TRBV10-3 and TRBJ2-1; possible D gene TRBD2, 6 bases. From germline, CDR1 is ENHRY and CDR2 SYGVKD. This CDR3 has 19 residues. Trimming removed 8 bases at V and 4 bases at J, with 30 bases between.

This clonotype was observed a handful of times. J is TRBJ2-5 and V is TRBV2; tentatively, D is TRBD1 (6 bases). Germline V gene lookup returns CDR1 SNHLY and CDR2 FYNNEI. CDR3 size: 12 residues. Between the trimmed V and J ends, which lost 7 bases and 5 bases, there was a span of 11 bases. Here the CDR3 reads CASNEGVETQYF. For the CDR3, the DNA is TGTGCCAGCAACGAGGGGGTGGAGACCCAGTACTTC.

This clonotype was seen a handful of times. The chain employs TRBV7-2 and TRBJ2-5; D possibly matches TRBD1 or TRBD2 (5 bases each). The germline V gene has CDR1 SGHTA and CDR2 FQGNSA. V gave up 1 base and J gave up 2 bases, with 14 bases separating them. This CDR3 has 16 residues. CDR3 nucleotides: TGTGCCAGCAGCTTAGGGGACCCGGCCCCACAAGAGACCCAGTACTTC. Amino acid sequence: CASSLGDPAPQETQYF. The full variable domain, its missing parts supplied by reference TRBV7-2 and TRBJ2-5, is GAGVSQSPSNKVTEKGKDVELRCDPISGHTALYWYRQSLGQGLEFLIYFQGNSAPDKSGLPSDRFSAERTGGSVSTLTIQRTQQEDSAVYLCASSLGDPAPQETQYFGPGTRLLVL.

The CDR3, as DNA: TGTGCCAGCAGCTTGAGGAACAGGGGCAGCTCCTACGAGCAGTACTTC. Translating gives CASSLRNRGSSYEQYF. The chain employs TRBV28 and TRBJ2-7; TRBD1 matches at 7 bases. V shed 6 bases, J shed 0 bases, and the junction held 11 bases outside the gene matches. The CDR3 extends over 16 amino acids. Germline loops: CDR1 MDHEN, CDR2 SYDVKM.

The gene calls are TRBV20-1 and TRBJ2-7; unclear D gene. This CDR3 has 13 residues. Trimming left V 1 base short and J 2 bases short, with 9 bases between. CDR1 DFQATT and CDR2 SNEGSKA come from the germline V gene (reference sequence). CDR3 protein: CSARGTATYEQYF. CDR3 bases: TGCAGTGCTAGAGGTACAGCAACCTACGAGCAGTACTTC.

The chain carries TRBV12-3 or TRBV12-4 and TRBJ1-4, with D unresolved. The CDR3 is made up of 14 amino acids. Trimming removed 3 bases from V and 6 bases from J, with 11 bases in between. The CDR3 sequence: CASSFSGVDEKLFF. Here the CDR3 DNA reads TGTGCCAGCAGTTTCTCGGGCGTCGATGAAAAACTGTTTTTT.

V gene TRBV28 combines with J gene TRBJ2-3, with D maybe TRBD1 (6 bases). CDR1 and CDR2 from the germline V gene are MDHEN and SYDVKM. V was cut by 6 bases and J by 2 bases, with 18 bases left in between. This CDR3 has 16 residues. The CDR3 DNA is TGTGCCAGCAGGCCAACGGGGTACAGGGACACAGATACGCAGTATTTT. Amino acids: CASRPTGYRDTDTQYF.

The chain joins TRBV20-1 to TRBJ2-3; D may be TRBD2 (7 bases). This CDR3 is built from 14 residues. Trimming cost V 1 base and J 5 bases, with 13 bases left between them. Per the germline V gene, CDR1 is DFQATT and CDR2 is SNEGSKA (reference sequence). CDR3 bases: TGCAGTGCTAGAGTACCAGGGGAGGGAGATACGCAGTATTTT. Translated, it gives CSARVPGEGDTQYF.

The chain uses TRBV24-1 and TRBJ2-5; 9 bases fit TRBD1. V shed 3 bases, J shed 0 bases, and the junction held 4 bases outside the gene matches. The germline V gene encodes CDR1 KGHDR and CDR2 SFDVKD. The CDR3 is 16 amino acids. CDR3 loop: CATSDPGTGNQETQYF. The CDR3 region has the DNA TGTGCCACCAGTGATCCCGGGACAGGGAACCAAGAGACCCAGTACTTC.

Only one count was recorded for this clonotype. This may stem from a read error, because a much larger clone lies one nucleotide away. The rearrangement links TRBV20-1 to TRBJ2-1; TRBD1 aligns across 7 bases. Germline V CDR1 and CDR2: DFQATT, SNEGSKA (reference sequence). This CDR3 region has 14 residues. The CDR3 loop reads CSAKTGSSNNEQFF. The CDR3 region has the DNA TGCAGTGCCAAGACAGGGAGCTCCAACAATGAGCAGTTCTTC.

This clonotype was counted only a few times. The rearrangement uses TRBV6-1 and TRBJ2-2; no definite D call. Trimming cost V 6 bases and J 2 bases, with 19 bases left between them. CDR1 MNHNS and CDR2 SASEGT come from the germline V gene. The CDR3 runs to 17 residues. CDR3 residues: CASRRGSGSGNTGELFF. The CDR3 coding sequence is TGTGCCAGCAGGCGCGGCAGTGGTTCGGGTAACACCGGGGAGCTGTTTTTT.

CDR3: CAMSPSGGGGEQFF. CDR3 nucleotides: TGTGCCATGAGCCCTAGCGGGGGTGGAGGCGAGCAGTTCTTC. The rearrangement joins TRBV10-3 to TRBJ2-1; 10 bases align to TRBD2. CDR3 length: 14 residues. Per the germline V gene, CDR1 is ENHRY and CDR2 is SYGVKD. Trimming took 9 bases from V and 10 from J; bases not matched to a gene: 12.

This clonotype has just a few counts. The rearrangement joins TRBV20-1 to TRBJ2-3; 9 bases map to TRBD2. The CDR3 runs 15 residues. The V gene end was trimmed by 2 bases and the J gene end by 0 bases; junction bases not matched to a gene: 3. The germline V gene has CDR1 DFQATT and CDR2 SNEGSKA (reference sequence). In DNA, the CDR3 is TGCAGTGCTAGACTAGCGGGGACCAGCACAGATACGCAGTATTTT. As protein: CSARLAGTSTDTQYF.

The chain carries TRBV20-1 and TRBJ1-2; D remains ambiguous. CDR3 length: 10 amino acids. Germline V gene sequence: CDR1 DFQATT, CDR2 SNEGSKA (reference sequence). The germline V and J ends were trimmed by 2 bases and 7 bases, with 5 bases remaining between them. CDR3 nucleotides: TGCAGTGCTAGAATCGGTGGCTACACCTTC. It translates to CSARIGGYTF.

A few counts support this clonotype. The chain employs TRBV5-5 and TRBJ2-5; perhaps TRBD1 as D (5 bases). Germline V gene sequence: CDR1 SGHKS, CDR2 YYEKEE (reference sequence). V shed 6 bases and J shed 5 bases, with 14 bases lying between them. The CDR3 spans 13 residues. The CDR3 here is CASTPQGWETQYF. The CDR3 region has the DNA TGTGCCAGCACCCCCCAGGGTTGGGAGACCCAGTACTTC.

The table lists this clonotype with a few counts. V usage is TRBV20-1 and J usage is TRBJ2-1; 13 nucleotides agree with TRBD2. Germline CDR1 is DFQATT and CDR2 is SNEGSKA (reference sequence). CDR3 size: 17 residues. The junction had 9 bases not matched to a gene; V was cut back by 3 bases and J by 4 bases. Here the CDR3 DNA reads TGCAGTGCTAGTAGACTAGCGGGAGGAACGTTATACAATGAGCAGTTCTTC. Protein: CSASRLAGGTLYNEQFF.

The rearrangement joins TRBV15 to TRBJ2-1; TRBD2 is a possible D gene (5 bases). V shed 1 base and J shed 6 bases, with 16 bases lying between them. Germline V gene sequence: CDR1 LNHNV, CDR2 YYDKDF (reference sequence). This CDR3 is built from 16 residues. The CDR3 is CATSRVLLGKGNEQFF. The DNA of the CDR3 is TGTGCCACCAGCAGAGTTCTTCTCGGGAAGGGCAATGAGCAGTTCTTC.

This clonotype was counted many times. This chain joins TRBV27 and TRBJ2-7; D remains ambiguous. V was trimmed by 5 bases and J by 2 bases, leaving 16 bases between them. Germline assignment: CDR1 MNHEY and CDR2 SMNVEV (reference sequence). This CDR3 spans 15 amino acids. CDR3 amino acids: CASSPWVSSAYEQYF. The CDR3 DNA follows: TGTGCCAGCAGTCCTTGGGTTAGCTCAGCCTACGAGCAGTACTTC.

This clonotype was counted many times. The V and J genes are TRBV2 and TRBJ2-3, with D maybe TRBD2 (6 bases). Trimming pared 7 bases from V and 1 base from J, leaving 9 bases between. Germline V gene sequence: CDR1 SNHLY, CDR2 FYNNEI. This CDR3 is built from 13 residues. The CDR3 DNA reads as TGTGCCAGCATTGGCGGGGGCACAGATACGCAGTATTTT. As protein: CASIGGGTDTQYF.

The chain links TRBV15 to TRBJ2-1; D gene ambiguous. CDR1 LNHNV and CDR2 YYDKDF come from the germline V gene (reference sequence). CDR3 length equals 18 residues. The ends were cut back, 1 base at V and 8 bases at J, with 24 bases in the middle. In DNA form, the CDR3 reads TGTGCCACCAGCAGAGTATCCCTAAAGACTGCCCCCGAATATGAGCAGTTCTTC. Translated: CATSRVSLKTAPEYEQFF.

The chain recombines TRBV10-3 with TRBJ1-5; 8 positions agree with TRBD1. With 3 bases clipped from V and 0 bases from J, the junction kept 13 bases outside the gene matches. Per the germline V gene, CDR1 is ENHRY and CDR2 is SYGVKD. The CDR3 covers 19 residues. The CDR3, as DNA: TGTGCCATCAGTGATCGAAACGGACAGGGCCAAAATAGCAATCAGCCCCAGCATTTT. Protein: CAISDRNGQGQNSNQPQHF.

The chain uses TRBV3-1 and TRBJ1-6; D gene uncertain. V was shortened by 0 bases and J by 7 bases, with 10 bases between the two germline ends. CDR1 LGHDT and CDR2 YNNKEL come from the germline V gene (reference sequence). The CDR3 extends over 15 amino acids. CDR3 region: CASSQDRRMNSPLHF. CDR3 DNA sequence: TGTGCCAGCAGCCAAGATAGACGCATGAATTCACCCCTCCACTTT.

The chain carries TRBV6-5 and TRBJ2-5, with D tentatively TRBD1 or TRBD2 (6 bases each). The V and J ends lost 0 bases and 3 bases respectively, with 23 bases between them. CDR3 length: 19 residues. CDR1 and CDR2 (germline): MNHEY, SVGAGI. CDR3 bases: TGTGCCAGCAGTTACTCGAATCCCTCATTCCCGGGGGCTAAAGAGACCCAGTACTTC. Its translation is CASSYSNPSFPGAKETQYF.

The CDR3 sequence: CAARGGGPLEQYF. CDR3 DNA: TGTGCCGCCCGCGGGGGCGGCCCCCTCGAGCAGTACTTC. The chain joins TRBV10-3 to TRBJ2-7, with D possibly matching TRBD2 (7 bases). V shed 11 bases and J shed 6 bases, with 20 bases lying between them. The CDR3 runs 13 residues. Germline V gene lookup returns CDR1 ENHRY and CDR2 SYGVKD.